Each of the 13 T cell receptor beta chains below was sequenced from the same sample in a study of OX40 agonist ivuxolimab in advanced cancers. The library was made by the immunoSEQ multiplex PCR assay. The source is immuneACCESS, and TCRdb retained only in-frame sequences with V and J called. Part of the clones is not carried over; for the studies checked, unresolved V genes explain less than half of this, and the remainder is unexplained. For this sample the table gives 65,000 to 90,000 clones, of which 75% to 90% were detected only once. Under 3.5% of the sample goes to the ten largest clones. Sequencing was performed on CD4+ or CD8+ T cells sorted from blood, taken in a trial of the OX40 agonist ivuxolimab. These receptor sequences come from an adult with an advanced solid tumor such as melanoma, head and neck, liver or kidney cancer.

This chain uses TRBV5-4 with TRBJ1-6; TRBD1 aligns across 8 bases. The V gene end was trimmed by 3 bases and the J gene end by 7 bases; junction bases not matched to a gene: 0. The CDR3 sequence is 13 residues long. CDR1 is SGHNT and CDR2 is YYREEE in the germline V gene (reference sequence). The CDR3 coding sequence is TGTGCCAGCAGCTGGACAGGGAATTCACCCCTCCACTTT. Amino acids: CASSWTGNSPLHF.

V gene TRBV28 combines with J gene TRBJ2-6; no clear D. V lost 2 bases, J lost 0 bases, and 8 bases lay in between. The CDR3 contains 16 residues. The germline V gene encodes CDR1 MDHEN and CDR2 SYDVKM. CDR3 nucleotides: TGTGCCAGCAGTTTAGGCCGTAGCTCTGGGGCCAACGTCCTGACTTTC. Its translation is CASSLGRSSGANVLTF.

About this clone itself: Other DNA variants within this sample encode the same CDR3. The V and J genes are TRBV28 and TRBJ1-5; 9 bases line up with TRBD1. Germline lookup yields CDR1 MDHEN and CDR2 SYDVKM. The J segment lost 0 bases and the V segment lost 6 bases, leaving 6 bases of the junction unmatched. The CDR3 covers 16 residues. The CDR3 nucleotides are TGTGCCAGCAGCTCTGGGACAGGGTTTAGCAATCAGCCCCAGCATTTT. Protein: CASSSGTGFSNQPQHF.

The chain couples TRBV7-9 to TRBJ1-5; 9 nucleotides agree with TRBD1. The germline V gene encodes CDR1 SEHNR and CDR2 FQNEAQ (reference sequence). Unmatched junction bases numbered 12, after V lost 5 bases and J lost 4 bases. The CDR3 contains 17 residues. CDR3 in amino acids: CASSLRGGGTGNQPQHF. The CDR3, as DNA: TGTGCCAGCAGCCTGCGAGGTGGAGGGACAGGGAATCAGCCCCAGCATTTT.

The rearrangement uses TRBV5-6 and TRBJ2-7; 9 bases match TRBD1. J gave up 5 bases and V 6 bases, and 9 bases lay outside the gene matches. This CDR3 spans 14 amino acids. CDR1 is SGHDT and CDR2 is YYEEEE in the germline V gene. Written as DNA, the CDR3 is TGTGCCAGCAAGGGCCGGGACAGGGTCCACGAGCAGTACGTC. This sequence encodes CASKGRDRVHEQYV.

The rearrangement joins TRBV7-8 to TRBJ2-5; the match to TRBD2 covers 11 bases. Germline CDR1 reads SGHVS; CDR2 reads FQNEAQ. This CDR3 is 15 amino acids long. With V trimmed by 2 bases and J by 5 bases, 4 bases remained unmatched. The CDR3 DNA is TGTGCCAGCAGCTTACTAGCGGGGGGTGTCGAGACCCAGTACTTC. Translating it yields CASSLLAGGVETQYF.

This chain joins TRBV4-2 and TRBJ1-6, with a weak D call TRBD1 (5 bases). The germline V gene encodes CDR1 LGHNA and CDR2 YNFKEQ. There are 17 residues in the CDR3. The V end lost 1 base, the J end lost 9 bases, and 19 bases lay between the germline ends. Written as DNA, the CDR3 is TGTGCCAGCAGCCAAGCCCGGACATTCTTAGACGGTTCACCCCTCCACTTT. As protein: CASSQARTFLDGSPLHF.

V gene TRBV7-2 combines with J gene TRBJ2-7; 8 bases are shared with TRBD1. The germline gives CDR1 SGHTA, CDR2 FQGNSA. This CDR3 has 15 amino acids. V shed 5 bases and J 2 bases; nucleotides not matched to a gene: 8. CDR3 sequence reads: CASSPYQGAPYEQYF. CDR3 in DNA: TGTGCCAGCAGCCCTTATCAGGGGGCACCCTACGAGCAGTACTTC. The complete variable domain, with remaining parts taken from reference TRBV7-2 and TRBJ2-7, reads GAGVSQSPSNKVTEKGKDVELRCDPISGHTALYWYRQSLGQGLEFLIYFQGNSAPDKSGLPSDRFSAERTGGSVSTLTIQRTQQEDSAVYLCASSPYQGAPYEQYFGPGTRLTVT.

The chain combines TRBV5-6 with TRBJ1-2; D remains ambiguous. In germline, CDR1 is SGHDT, CDR2 YYEEEE. Trimming pared 2 bases from V and 4 bases from J, leaving 9 bases between. The CDR3 sequence is 13 residues long. CDR3 bases: TGTGCCAGCAGCTTTGGCAGATCCTATGGCTACACCTTC. Protein sequence: CASSFGRSYGYTF.

J is TRBJ2-3 and V is TRBV5-1; 7 nucleotides align to TRBD2. V lost 5 bases, J lost 1 base, and 4 bases stayed unmatched. Germline V gives CDR1 SGHRS, CDR2 YFSETQ. The CDR3 contains 14 residues. The CDR3: CASSRTSGTDTQYF. CDR3 DNA: TGCGCCAGCAGTCGAACTAGCGGCACAGATACGCAGTATTTT.

V gene TRBV18 combines with J gene TRBJ2-3; 9 bases are a match to TRBD2. CDR1 and CDR2 from the germline V gene are KGHSH and LQKENI. This CDR3 has 15 residues. The V gene end was trimmed by 1 base and the J gene end by 1 base; junction bases not matched to a gene: 0. For the CDR3, the DNA is TGTGCCAGCTCACCACTAGCGGGGGGCACAGATACGCAGTATTTT. Its protein is CASSPLAGGTDTQYF.

V usage is TRBV27 and J usage is TRBJ2-3; unclear D gene. V was shortened by 6 bases and J by 7 bases, with 17 bases between the two germline ends. Germline loops: CDR1 MNHEY, CDR2 SMNVEV (reference sequence). The length of the CDR3 is 14 residues. The CDR3 here is CASRAGPMIHTQYF. The DNA for the CDR3 is TGTGCCAGCAGGGCCGGGCCGATGATACATACGCAGTATTTT.

The DNA of the CDR3 is TGTGCCAGCACCTCGACAGGGAGCTCCTACGAGCAGTACTTC. This translates into CASTSTGSSYEQYF. The gene calls are TRBV28 and TRBJ2-7; 7 bases map to TRBD1. Unmatched junction bases numbered 6, after V lost 7 bases and J lost 0 bases. The CDR3 is 14 amino acids. Germline V gives CDR1 MDHEN, CDR2 SYDVKM.